The 12 T cell receptor beta chains below come from one sample, sequenced in a study of blood T cell repertoires in COVID-19. The table came from immunoSEQ multiplex PCR; TCRdb's copy has only in-frame clones and leaves some out. Of approximately 230,000 clones detected, approximately 80% appear once; the ten largest clones hold about 10%. Sequencing input: peripheral blood. Receptor source: a man older than 75 with acute or convalescent COVID-19.

The CDR3, as DNA: TGTGCCGGGACATCCTCTAGCGGGACCTACAATGAGCAGTTCTTC. Protein product: CAGTSSSGTYNEQFF. The chain joins TRBV30 to TRBJ2-1; 9 positions match TRBD2. Losses at the gene ends were 8 bases for V and 2 bases for J; bases not matched to a gene: 10. Germline-derived CDR1 and CDR2 are GTSNPN and SVGIG (reference sequence). CDR3 length: 15 residues.

The gene calls are TRBV5-1 and TRBJ1-1; D is unresolved. Germline V gives CDR1 SGHRS, CDR2 YFSETQ. This CDR3 region has 13 residues. Trimming left V 0 bases short and J 1 base short, with 4 bases between. CDR3 amino acids: CASSLERNTEAFF. CDR3 nucleotide sequence: TGCGCCAGCAGCTTGGAGAGGAACACTGAAGCTTTCTTT. Combining the CDR3 with reference TRBV5-1 and TRBJ1-1 gives the whole variable domain KAGVTQTPRYLIKTRGQQVTLSCSPISGHRSVSWYQQTPGQGLQFLFEYFSETQRNKGNFPGRFSGRQFSNSRSEMNVSTLELGDSALYLCASSLERNTEAFFGQGTRLTVV.

The chain is built from TRBV29-1 and TRBJ2-3; possibly TRBD1 for D (5 bases). The CDR3 consists of 14 residues. Germline V gene sequence: CDR1 SQVTM, CDR2 ANQGSEA. The germline V and J ends were trimmed by 0 bases and 3 bases, with 10 bases remaining between them. The CDR3 region has the DNA TGCAGCGTTGAAGACCCAGACAGAACAGATACGCAGTATTTT. It is translated as CSVEDPDRTDTQYF.

This chain links TRBV7-2 with TRBJ1-2; a possible D gene is TRBD1 (5 bases). The V and J ends lost 2 bases and 6 bases respectively, with 19 bases between them. Germline CDR1 reads SGHTA; CDR2 reads FQGNSA. There are 16 residues in the CDR3. CDR3 protein: CASSLNLRGGGDGYTF. The CDR3 DNA follows: TGTGCCAGCAGCTTAAATTTGCGGGGAGGAGGGGATGGCTACACCTTC.

This clone occurred a few times. J is TRBJ2-7 and V is TRBV4-2; D gene uncertain. V was trimmed by 0 bases and J by 5 bases, leaving 8 bases between them. The CDR3 contains 13 residues. CDR1 and CDR2 (germline): LGHNA, YNFKEQ. CDR3 nucleotides: TGTGCCAGCAGCCAAGATATTCCCGACGAGCAGTACTTC. It codes for CASSQDIPDEQYF.

This clone was observed once. The chain has TRBV10-3 and TRBJ1-2; no clear D. V was pared by 0 bases and J by 1 base, with 9 bases between. The germline CDR1 and CDR2 sequences are ENHRY and SYGVKD. The CDR3 is made up of 15 amino acids. CDR3 nucleotide sequence: TGTGCCATCAGTGAGTCCACAGACCTTAACTATGGCTACACCTTC. This encodes CAISESTDLNYGYTF.

DNA of the CDR3: TGTGCCAGCAGACTTTCAGGGAGGCAAGAGACCCAGTACTTC. It yields the protein CASRLSGRQETQYF. The rearrangement uses TRBV27 and TRBJ2-5; possible D gene TRBD2, 6 bases. Between the trimmed V and J ends, which lost 6 bases and 2 bases, there was a span of 13 bases. CDR3 size: 14 residues. The germline V gene has CDR1 MNHEY and CDR2 SMNVEV (reference sequence).

Comment on this clone: One base away lies a much larger clone, so this may be a sequencing read error. The chain carries TRBV6-5 and TRBJ1-1, with D perhaps matching TRBD1 (5 bases). Per germline, CDR1 MNHEY and CDR2 SVGAGI. The CDR3 is 13 residues long. The CDR3 spells CTSWIGGRTEAFF. The DNA of the CDR3 is TGTACCAGTTGGATCGGGGGACGGACTGAAGCTTTCTTT.

The genes are TRBV24-1 and TRBJ2-2, with 9 bases lining up with TRBD2. The CDR3 totals 19 residues. V trimming: 5 bases; J trimming: 2 bases; junction bases outside the gene matches: 14. Germline-derived CDR1 and CDR2 are KGHDR and SFDVKD. CDR3 sequence (DNA): TGTGCCACCAGTGGGGTAGAATGGAGCGGGGGGCTTAACACCGGGGAGCTGTTTTTT. Its protein is CATSGVEWSGGLNTGELFF.

This clone was observed a single time. The gene calls are TRBV6-5 and TRBJ2-7; TRBD1 matches 8 bases. Germline-derived CDR1 and CDR2 are MNHEY and SVGAGI. The CDR3 has 14 amino acids. Germline trimming cut 5 bases from V and 5 bases from J; bases unmatched to any gene: 8. CDR3 region: CASSMDRVTHEQYF. The CDR3 DNA follows: TGTGCCAGCAGTATGGACAGGGTGACCCACGAGCAGTACTTC.

In its sample, this clone was seen once. CDR3 residues: CASSPIFLAREQYF. CDR3 in DNA: TGTGCCAGCTCACCCATATTCCTGGCTAGGGAGCAGTACTTC. This chain joins TRBV18 and TRBJ2-7; no definite D call. The ends were cut back, 3 bases at V and 7 bases at J, with 16 bases in the middle. The CDR3 runs 14 residues. Per germline, CDR1 KGHSH and CDR2 LQKENI.

The chain has TRBV24-1 and TRBJ2-1; 9 bases map to TRBD2. With 0 bases clipped from V and 7 bases from J, the junction kept 6 bases outside the gene matches. Per the germline V gene, CDR1 is KGHDR and CDR2 is SFDVKD. The CDR3 extends over 16 amino acids. The CDR3 here is CATSDLGGRAWNEQFF. The DNA for the CDR3 is TGTGCCACCAGTGATTTGGGCGGGAGGGCCTGGAATGAGCAGTTCTTC.